The 29 T cell receptor beta chains below were found in one sample sequenced in a study of blood T cell repertoires in COVID-19. The protocol was immunoSEQ multiplex PCR, while the TCRdb copy is restricted to in-frame clones and leaves out a portion. The table shows approximately 270,000 clones, with 80% to 95% occurring only once. Sequenced sample: PBMCs or T cells enriched from blood (not recorded which). These receptors came from a man in his forties who had been exposed to COVID-19.

The V gene is TRBV7-2, the J gene TRBJ1-5; D call uncertain. This CDR3 has 13 amino acids. V was trimmed by 1 base and J by 6 bases, leaving 7 bases between them. From germline, CDR1 is SGHTA and CDR2 FQGNSA. As DNA, the CDR3 is TGTGCCAGCAGCTTAGAACAGAGTCAGCCCCAGCATTTT. This sequence encodes CASSLEQSQPQHF.

The CDR3, as DNA: TGTGCCAGCAGCTCTAACAGGGGCACAGATACGCAGTATTTT. This codes for CASSSNRGTDTQYF. The chain has TRBV7-2 and TRBJ2-3, with D possibly TRBD1 on 6 matching bases. CDR1 is SGHTA, CDR2 FQGNSA, per germline. Trimming took off 4 bases at V and 1 base at J, with 9 bases between the two ends. The CDR3 spans 14 residues.

The chain uses TRBV11-3 and TRBJ2-3, with D possibly matching TRBD2 (5 bases). The V end lost 5 bases, the J end lost 2 bases, and 11 bases lay between the germline ends. The CDR3 contains 14 residues. Germline V lookup: CDR1 SGHNT, CDR2 YENEEA. CDR3 sequence: CASSQGGTTDTQYF. CDR3 sequence (DNA): TGTGCCAGCAGCCAAGGAGGAACCACAGATACGCAGTATTTT.

The chain is built from TRBV13 and TRBJ1-2; D ambiguous. The V end was cut by 1 base, the J end by 4 bases, with 10 bases between. This CDR3 comprises 14 residues. From germline, CDR1 is PRHDT and CDR2 FYEKMQ (reference sequence). CDR3 amino acids: CASSLASDRYGYTF. DNA of the CDR3: TGTGCCAGCAGCTTAGCGTCAGATCGCTATGGCTACACCTTC.

The V call is TRBV3-1 (or the pseudogene TRBV3-2), the J call TRBJ2-5; D uncertain. The CDR3 has 13 amino acids. Per the germline V gene, CDR1 is LGHDT and CDR2 is YNNKEL (reference sequence). Between the trimmed V and J ends, which lost 4 bases and 1 base, there was a span of 7 bases. CDR3 amino acids: CASSRQLQETQYF. CDR3 DNA sequence: TGTGCCAGCAGCCGACAACTCCAAGAGACCCAGTACTTC.

V usage is TRBV3-1 (or the pseudogene TRBV3-2) and J usage is TRBJ2-7; D might be TRBD1 (6 bases). Trimming stripped 4 bases from V and 3 bases from J, with 19 bases between. This CDR3 comprises 16 residues. CDR1 is LGHDT and CDR2 is YNNKEL in the germline V gene (reference sequence). The DNA of the CDR3 is TGTGCCAGCAGCCGTTACGGACAGACGAGATTCTACGAGCAGTACTTC. Its translation: CASSRYGQTRFYEQYF.

The rearrangement links TRBV24-1 to TRBJ2-3; 8 positions agree with TRBD2. Germline CDR1 reads KGHDR; CDR2 reads SFDVKD. With V trimmed by 9 bases and J by 6 bases, 10 bases remained unmatched. The CDR3 has 14 residues. In DNA form, the CDR3 reads TGTGCCACCCAGCCAGCGGGAGTATGGGATACGCAGTATTTT. Its protein is CATQPAGVWDTQYF.

This chain uses TRBV19 with TRBJ2-1; 11 nucleotides match TRBD2. The V and J ends lost 4 bases and 4 bases, in that order; junction bases with no gene match: 6. This CDR3 comprises 16 residues. Germline V gene sequence: CDR1 LNHDA, CDR2 SQIVND (reference sequence). CDR3 in amino acids: CASSTRTSGLYNEQFF. The CDR3 DNA reads TGTGCCAGTAGTACCCGGACTAGCGGGTTATACAATGAGCAGTTCTTC.

The chain is built from TRBV7-2 and TRBJ1-5, with TRBD1 as a possible D gene (6 bases). V was pared by 5 bases and J by 4 bases, with 21 bases between. Germline V gene data show CDR1 as SGHTA and CDR2 as FQGNSA. This CDR3 region has 17 residues. CDR3 region: CASSLRTVHFSNQPQHF. The CDR3 DNA sequence: TGTGCCAGCAGCCTACGGACAGTCCACTTTTCAAATCAGCCCCAGCATTTT.

The chain joins TRBV3-1 (or the pseudogene TRBV3-2) to TRBJ2-3, with 7 bases fitting TRBD2. After removal of 8 bases from V and 0 bases from J, the junction contained 2 bases not matched to a gene. CDR1 and CDR2 from the germline V gene are LGHDT and YNNKEL (reference sequence). CDR3 length equals 13 residues. CDR3 residues: CASGAGSTDTQYF. DNA of the CDR3: TGTGCCAGCGGAGCGGGGAGCACAGATACGCAGTATTTT.

V is TRBV24-1 and J is TRBJ2-2; TRBD2 matches 7 bases. The CDR3 sequence is 17 residues long. The V gene's germline CDR1 is KGHDR and CDR2 SFDVKD. Trimming removed 5 bases from V and 3 bases from J; junction bases left unmatched: 11. The chain's CDR3 is CATSVGGEGAYTGELFF. DNA for the CDR3: TGTGCCACCAGTGTGGGGGGGGAAGGGGCCTACACCGGGGAGCTGTTTTTT.

The rearrangement links TRBV11-2 to TRBJ1-2; 9 nucleotides match TRBD1. Trimming removed 6 bases from V and 5 bases from J; junction bases left unmatched: 13. The CDR3 consists of 16 residues. Germline lookup yields CDR1 SGHAT and CDR2 FQNNGV. CDR3 coding DNA: TGTGCCAGCAGTACTACTTTACAGGGGGCGAGATATGGCTACACCTTC. It encodes CASSTTLQGARYGYTF.

DNA for the CDR3: TGTGCCACCAGCAGAGAGCAGGGTGACACTGAAGCTTTCTTT. This gives the protein CATSREQGDTEAFF. The chain has TRBV15 and TRBJ1-1; D might be TRBD1 (5 bases). The germline V gene encodes CDR1 LNHNV and CDR2 YYDKDF (reference sequence). Trimming removed 0 bases from V and 3 bases from J, with 8 bases in between. The CDR3 has 14 residues.

This chain joins TRBV11-2 and TRBJ1-5; D is perhaps TRBD1 (5 bases). The germline V gene encodes CDR1 SGHAT and CDR2 FQNNGV. This CDR3 contains 15 residues. Deletions cut 2 bases from V and 0 bases from J, with 8 bases between. The CDR3 DNA follows: TGTGCCAGCAGCTTACAGGGCTATAGCAATCAGCCCCAGCATTTT. It codes for CASSLQGYSNQPQHF.

The chain employs TRBV10-3 and TRBJ2-7; 10 bases map to TRBD1. Germline lookup yields CDR1 ENHRY and CDR2 SYGVKD. This CDR3 spans 14 amino acids. Unmatched junction bases numbered 7, after V lost 5 bases and J lost 6 bases. Written as DNA, the CDR3 is TGTGCCATCAGTTCCGGGACAGGGGAAAGCGAGCAGTACTTC. Its translation: CAISSGTGESEQYF.

This clone was detected only once. This CDR3 is CATSGLDYEQYF. CDR3 bases: TGTGCCACCAGTGGACTCGACTACGAGCAGTACTTC. V and J are TRBV24-1 and TRBJ2-7; D uncertain. V was cut by 5 bases and J by 3 bases, with 7 bases left in between. This CDR3 comprises 12 residues. CDR1 KGHDR and CDR2 SFDVKD come from the germline V gene.

The chain recombines TRBV4-1 with TRBJ2-7; 8 nucleotides line up with TRBD1. Germline V gene data show CDR1 as MGHRA and CDR2 as YSYEKL. This CDR3 comprises 16 residues. V lost 0 bases, J lost 2 bases, and 6 bases stayed unmatched. The DNA for the CDR3 is TGCGCCAGCAGCCAAGAAATAGGACAGGGTACCTACGAGCAGTACTTC. It specifies CASSQEIGQGTYEQYF.

The table lists this clone with a count of one. The rearrangement joins TRBV6-2 or TRBV6-3 to TRBJ1-5; D is uncertain. The CDR3 is 14 residues long. Trimming took off 2 bases at V and 11 bases at J, with 16 bases between the two ends. CDR1 is MNHEY, CDR2 SVGEGT, per germline. In nucleotides, the CDR3 is TGTGCCAGCAGTTACCCCACCTCGTGGGCGTCCCAGCATTTT. Its translation: CASSYPTSWASQHF.

The rearrangement joins TRBV28 to TRBJ1-5; 9 bases match TRBD1. This CDR3 is built from 15 residues. Looked up from germline, CDR1 is MDHEN and CDR2 is SYDVKM. V shed 5 bases, J shed 4 bases, and the junction held 6 bases outside the gene matches. The CDR3 DNA reads TGTGCCAGCAGTCCGGACAGGGGAGTGAATCAGCCCCAGCATTTT. This encodes CASSPDRGVNQPQHF.

J is TRBJ2-7 and V is TRBV11-2, with 9 positions matching TRBD1. V gave up 4 bases and J gave up 2 bases; unmatched junction bases: 3. CDR1 is SGHAT, CDR2 FQNNGV, per germline. CDR3 length: 14 residues. CDR3 nucleotide sequence: TGTGCCAGCAGCTCGGGACAGGGAACCTACGAGCAGTACTTC. Translated, it gives CASSSGQGTYEQYF.

The chain has TRBV4-2 and TRBJ2-4, with 7 bases fitting TRBD1. The CDR3 contains 15 residues. V lost 0 bases, J lost 5 bases, and 4 bases stayed unmatched. CDR1 is LGHNA, CDR2 YNFKEQ, per germline. The CDR3 region has the DNA TGTGCCAGCAGCCAAGAAACTAGGGGGCAAAACATTCAGTACTTC. Translated, it gives CASSQETRGQNIQYF.

The rearrangement uses TRBV11-2 and TRBJ1-1; no definite D call. V lost 5 bases and J 1 base, leaving 14 bases between the germline ends. The CDR3 length is 15 residues. Germline CDR1 reads SGHAT; CDR2 reads FQNNGV. This chain's CDR3 is CASSPLLTPNTEAFF. Here the CDR3 DNA reads TGTGCCAGCAGCCCTCTTCTAACCCCGAACACTGAAGCTTTCTTT.

This clone was seen more than once but under ten times. The chain combines TRBV5-1 with TRBJ2-7, with D possibly being TRBD2 (6 bases). The V gene lost 0 bases and the J gene lost 2 bases, with 12 bases spanning the gap. The CDR3 has 15 amino acids. Germline loops: CDR1 SGHRS, CDR2 YFSETQ. The CDR3 sequence: CASSLDGTGPYEQYF. CDR3 nucleotide sequence: TGCGCCAGCAGCTTGGACGGGACTGGGCCCTACGAGCAGTACTTC.

This chain links TRBV19 with TRBJ1-3, with 7 nucleotides matching TRBD1. The CDR3 spans 17 residues. The V gene's germline CDR1 is LNHDA and CDR2 SQIVND (reference sequence). With V trimmed by 7 bases and J by 0 bases, 12 bases remained unmatched. CDR3 DNA: TGTGCCAGTACCACAGGGGTACTGGGCTCCTCTGGAAACACCATATATTTT. Translated, it gives CASTTGVLGSSGNTIYF.

The CDR3 DNA is TGTGCCAGCAGTTACTCTACAGAACTCTACGAGCAGTACTTC. Protein sequence: CASSYSTELYEQYF. This sequence joins TRBV6-2 or TRBV6-3 and TRBJ2-7; no clear D. Between the trimmed V and J ends, which lost 0 bases and 3 bases, there was a span of 9 bases. Germline V gene sequence: CDR1 MNHEY, CDR2 SVGEGT. The CDR3 loop spans 14 amino acids.

V is TRBV11-3 and J is TRBJ2-7; 8 bases are shared with TRBD2. This CDR3 has 14 amino acids. Unmatched junction bases numbered 5, after V lost 7 bases and J lost 0 bases. The germline V gene has CDR1 SGHNT and CDR2 YENEEA. The CDR3 sequence is CASTASGSSYEQYF. Here the CDR3 DNA reads TGTGCCAGCACCGCAAGCGGGAGCTCCTACGAGCAGTACTTC.

This chain uses TRBV27 with TRBJ1-5, with D possibly matching TRBD1 (5 bases). Germline-derived CDR1 and CDR2 are MNHEY and SMNVEV (reference sequence). This CDR3 is built from 17 residues. The V gene lost 5 bases and the J gene lost 0 bases, with 17 bases spanning the gap. The CDR3 protein is CASSRQPGINSNQPQHF. The CDR3 DNA reads TGTGCCAGCAGTCGACAGCCAGGAATTAATAGCAATCAGCCCCAGCATTTT.

This rearrangement joins TRBV19 to TRBJ1-2; D gene ambiguous. Germline-derived CDR1 and CDR2 are LNHDA and SQIVND (reference sequence). Trimming took 7 bases from V and 2 from J, leaving 5 bases between them. The CDR3 runs 11 residues. In DNA, the CDR3 is TGTGCCAGTATGGGCAACTATGGCTACACCTTC. Translating it yields CASMGNYGYTF.

V is TRBV28 and J is TRBJ2-2; 7 bases map to TRBD1. Looked up from germline, CDR1 is MDHEN and CDR2 is SYDVKM. The V gene end was trimmed by 8 bases and the J gene end by 3 bases; junction bases not matched to a gene: 6. This CDR3 region has 14 residues. The CDR3 loop reads CASGSGGDTGELFF. The CDR3 bases are TGTGCCAGCGGCTCAGGGGGAGACACCGGGGAGCTGTTTTTT.